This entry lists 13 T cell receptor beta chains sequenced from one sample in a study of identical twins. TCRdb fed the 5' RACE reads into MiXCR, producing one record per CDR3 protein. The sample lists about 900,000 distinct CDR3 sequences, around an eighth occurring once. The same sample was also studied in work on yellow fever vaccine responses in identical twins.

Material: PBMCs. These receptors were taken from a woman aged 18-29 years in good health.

CDR3 nucleotides: TGCAGCGTCGAACGATACGCGCGGGCCCCGATGGGGACCCAGTACTTC. Translated: CSVERYARAPMGTQYF. This chain connects TRBV29-1 to TRBJ2-5; a possible D gene is TRBD2 (5 bases). CDR3 length: 16 amino acids. V gave up 6 bases and J gave up 7 bases, with 27 bases separating them. Germline V gene data show CDR1 as SQVTM and CDR2 as ANQGSEA. The full variable domain, its missing parts supplied by reference TRBV29-1 and TRBJ2-5, is SAVISQKPSRDICQRGTSLTIQCQVDSQVTMMFWYRQQPGQSLTLIATANQGSEATYESGFVIDKFPISRPNLTFSTLTVSNMSPEDSSIYLCSVERYARAPMGTQYFGPGTRLLVL.

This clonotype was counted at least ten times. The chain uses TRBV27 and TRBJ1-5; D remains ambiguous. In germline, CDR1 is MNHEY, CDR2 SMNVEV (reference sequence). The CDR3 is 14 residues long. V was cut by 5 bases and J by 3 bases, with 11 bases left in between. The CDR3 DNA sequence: TGTGCCAGCAGTCCTAGCCAACACAATCAGCCCCAGCATTTT. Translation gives CASSPSQHNQPQHF.

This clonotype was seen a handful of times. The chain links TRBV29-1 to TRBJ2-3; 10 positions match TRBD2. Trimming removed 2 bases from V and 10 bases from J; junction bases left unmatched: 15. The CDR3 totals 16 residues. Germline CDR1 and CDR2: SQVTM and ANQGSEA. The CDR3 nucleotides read TGCAGCGTTGAAAAAAGGCTAGCGGGAGCCCCGAGGGCGCAGTATTTT. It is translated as CSVEKRLAGAPRAQYF.

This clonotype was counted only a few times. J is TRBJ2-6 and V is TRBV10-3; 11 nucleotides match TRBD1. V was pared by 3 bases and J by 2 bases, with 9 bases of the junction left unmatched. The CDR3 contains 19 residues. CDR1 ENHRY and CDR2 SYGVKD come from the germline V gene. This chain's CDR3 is CAISELGQGGLTGANVLTF. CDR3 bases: TGTGCCATCAGTGAATTGGGACAGGGGGGGCTCACTGGGGCCAACGTCCTGACTTTC.

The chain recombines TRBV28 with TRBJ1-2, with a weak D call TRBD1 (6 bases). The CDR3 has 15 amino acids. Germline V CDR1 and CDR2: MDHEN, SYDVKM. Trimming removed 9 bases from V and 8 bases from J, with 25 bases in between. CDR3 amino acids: CASRSGRAGDIGYTF. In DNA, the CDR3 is TGTGCCAGTCGATCGGGGAGGGCAGGGGATATCGGCTACACCTTC.

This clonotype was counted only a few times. CDR3 loop: CSAPGEWNTEAFF. For the CDR3, the DNA is TGCAGTGCCCCCGGGGAATGGAACACTGAAGCTTTCTTT. The chain links TRBV20-1 to TRBJ1-1; unclear D gene. Trimming took 6 bases from V and 1 from J, leaving 12 bases between them. Germline V gene data show CDR1 as DFQATT and CDR2 as SNEGSKA (reference sequence). The CDR3 spans 13 residues.

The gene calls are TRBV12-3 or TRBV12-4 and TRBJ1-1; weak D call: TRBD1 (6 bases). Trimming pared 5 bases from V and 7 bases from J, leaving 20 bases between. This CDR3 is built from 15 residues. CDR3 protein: CASSPPSTGKVEAFF. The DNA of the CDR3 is TGTGCCAGCAGTCCGCCATCAACAGGGAAGGTTGAAGCTTTCTTT.

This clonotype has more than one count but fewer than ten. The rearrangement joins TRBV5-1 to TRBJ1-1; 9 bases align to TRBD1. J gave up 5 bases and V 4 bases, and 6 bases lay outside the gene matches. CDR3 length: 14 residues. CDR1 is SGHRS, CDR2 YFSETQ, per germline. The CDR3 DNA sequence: TGCGCCAGCAGCCTCCGACAGGGGGAAACTGAAGCTTTCTTT. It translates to CASSLRQGETEAFF.

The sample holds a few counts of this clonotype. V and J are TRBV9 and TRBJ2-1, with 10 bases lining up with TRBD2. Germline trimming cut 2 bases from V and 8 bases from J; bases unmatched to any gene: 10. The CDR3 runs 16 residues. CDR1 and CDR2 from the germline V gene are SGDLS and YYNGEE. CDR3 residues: CASSVRGPSGSHEQFF. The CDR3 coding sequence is TGTGCCAGCAGCGTCCGCGGTCCTAGCGGGAGTCATGAGCAGTTCTTC.

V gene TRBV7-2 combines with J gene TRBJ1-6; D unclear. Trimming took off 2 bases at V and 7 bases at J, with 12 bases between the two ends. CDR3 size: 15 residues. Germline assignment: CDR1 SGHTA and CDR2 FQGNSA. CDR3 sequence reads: CASSLIRAGNSPLHF. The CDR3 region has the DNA TGTGCCAGCAGCTTAATTAGGGCGGGGAATTCACCCCTCCACTTT.

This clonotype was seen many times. CDR3 DNA: TGCAGCGTTGAAGCAGGGTACTACAATGAGCAGTTCTTC. Its protein is CSVEAGYYNEQFF. The chain is built from TRBV29-1 and TRBJ2-1; D is perhaps TRBD1 (5 bases). Trimming pared 1 base from V and 3 bases from J, leaving 7 bases between. The length of the CDR3 is 13 residues. Germline V lookup: CDR1 SQVTM, CDR2 ANQGSEA.

CDR3 region: CASRASNWGLSYEQYF. CDR3 DNA sequence: TGTGCCAGCAGGGCCTCTAATTGGGGGCTCTCCTACGAGCAGTACTTC. V gene TRBV2 combines with J gene TRBJ2-7; a possible D gene is TRBD1 (6 bases). V was trimmed by 6 bases and J by 0 bases, leaving 18 bases between them. The germline gives CDR1 SNHLY, CDR2 FYNNEI. The CDR3 has 16 residues.

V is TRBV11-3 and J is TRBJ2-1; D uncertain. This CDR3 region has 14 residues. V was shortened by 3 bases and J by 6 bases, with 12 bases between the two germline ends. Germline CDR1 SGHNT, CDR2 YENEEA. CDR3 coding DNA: TGTGCCAGCAGCTTTTCGGGCGTTGCCAATGAGCAGTTCTTC. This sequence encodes CASSFSGVANEQFF.